This TCR beta chain was obtained from a study of cytomegalovirus exposure and HLA in healthy donors. It was with 60 Vbeta and 13 Jbeta primers that the PCR ran. Assay used: immunoSEQ multiplex PCR; TCRdb lists only in-frame clones, some missing. The sample carries under 150,000 clones, around three quarters recorded once. With respect to this clone: Its antigen is not identified.

The CDR3 is 13 residues long. Trimming at V came to 9 bases and at J to 3 bases, leaving 5 bases not matched to a gene. Germline CDR1 reads SGHNT; CDR2 reads YENEEA. Study observations and caveats: With further analysis later on, most CMV-associated TCR beta chains appeared HLA-restricted. Reports credit the classifier with highly specific, highly sensitive diagnosis of cytomegalovirus status.

The sequence came from a woman in her forties in good health and CMV-seropositive. Sequencing was carried out using PBMCs. V is TRBV11-3 and J is TRBJ1-1; the match to TRBD1 covers 9 bases. This CDR3 is CASGDREDTEAFF. The CDR3 nucleotides read TGTGCCAGTGGGGACAGGGAGGACACTGAAGCTTTCTTT.